This is a list of T cell receptor beta chains from one sample in a study of shared clonotypes between healthy human individuals. The method was immunoSEQ multiplex PCR; TCRdb's version includes in-frame clones alone and lacks a portion of them. In the table there are millions of clones, approximately 90% of which are singletons. Sequenced input: naive CD4+ T cells sorted from blood. These receptors originate from a man aged 18 to 29 in good health. Each CDR3 is given with its conserved first and last residue. Fields, in order: clone size, V gene, J gene, D gene, CDR3 DNA, CDR3 protein. A D gene is named only where the DNA matches it firmly. Where a row states a size, it is once, few, many or the class of an expanded clone; other rows omit it.

.	TRBV7-9	TRBJ2-7	.	TGTGCCAGCAGCTTTAGACACGAGCAGTACTTC	CASSFRHEQYF
.	TRBV19	TRBJ2-7	.	TGTGCCTGGGTCGGGCCCCGCGAGCAGTACTTC	CAWVGPREQYF
.	TRBV5-4	TRBJ2-2	TRBD1	TGTGCCAGCAGCTTGGGAGGGACAGGGGGGACCGGGGAGCTGTTTTTT	CASSLGGTGGTGELFF
.	TRBV6-4	TRBJ2-1	TRBD2	TGTGCCAGCAGTGAAGGACTAGGCAAGATCTTC	CASSEGLGKIF
.	TRBV29-1	TRBJ2-1	TRBD2	TGCAGCGGCCGTGTAACGGGAGGGCTTGATGAGCAGTTCTTC	CSGRVTGGLDEQFF
.	TRBV7-2	TRBJ2-1	.	TGTGCCAGCAGCTTAGGCGGTTGGGGCTCCTACAATGAGCAGTTCTTC	CASSLGGWGSYNEQFF
.	TRBV23-1	TRBJ2-7	TRBD1	TGCGCCAGCAGTCCCGGGGGACAGGACTACTACGAGCAGTACTTC	CASSPGGQDYYEQYF
once	TRBV30	TRBJ1-3	.	TGTGCCTGGAGTGTGGGGTCTTACTCTGGAAACACCATATATTTT	CAWSVGSYSGNTIYF
.	TRBV30	TRBJ1-1	TRBD1	TGTGCCTGGAGTGTACGGCAGGGGGGCACTGAAGCTTTCTTT	CAWSVRQGGTEAFF
.	TRBV2	TRBJ1-4	.	TGTGCCAGCAGAAACACCCCCATGGGGGAAAAACTGTTTTTT	CASRNTPMGEKLFF
once	TRBV5-8	TRBJ2-2	.	TGTGCCAGCAGCTCAAGGGGTCGGACCGGGGAGCTGTTTTTT	CASSSRGRTGELFF
.	TRBV30	TRBJ1-3	.	TGTGCCTGGGGGAGCTCTGGAAACACCATATATTTT	CAWGSSGNTIYF
.	TRBV19	TRBJ2-2	.	TGTGCCAGTAGTACCGTGGGCGGGGAGCTGTTTTTT	CASSTVGGELFF
.	TRBV14	TRBJ1-1	.	TGTGCCAGCAGCCGACGGAACACTGAAGCTTTCTTT	CASSRRNTEAFF
.	TRBV10-3	TRBJ2-1	.	TGTGCCACGCTTCAGGCAAGAGAGCAGTTCTTC	CATLQAREQFF
.	TRBV30	TRBJ1-6	.	TGTGCCTGGAGCCAGGGGCTCGGTTTATCACCCCTCCACTTT	CAWSQGLGLSPLHF
.	TRBV27	TRBJ2-5	.	TGTGCCAGCAGACCCCTGGGCAGCCAAGAGACCCAGTACTTC	CASRPLGSQETQYF
.	TRBV5-1	TRBJ2-3	TRBD2	TGCGCCAGCTCCTTAGCGGGGGGAGGTACAGATACGCAGTATTTT	CASSLAGGGTDTQYF
.	TRBV7-3	TRBJ1-2	TRBD1	TGTGCCAGCAGCGCCGGGACAGGTGACCCAGGTCACACCTTC	CASSAGTGDPGHTF
.	TRBV7-9	TRBJ2-6	TRBD1	TGTGCCAGCAGCCTAGGACAGGGACGCTCTGGGGCCAACGTCCTGACTTTC	CASSLGQGRSGANVLTF
.	TRBV7-9	TRBJ1-2	.	TGTGCCAGCAGCTTAGCGCTGGGGCGCGATGGTGGCTACACCTTC	CASSLALGRDGGYTF
.	TRBV2	TRBJ2-7	TRBD2	TGTGCCAGCAGTCCGGGACTAGGGTGGTCCGAGCAGTACTTC	CASSPGLGWSEQYF
.	TRBV5-6	TRBJ1-2	TRBD1	TGTGCCAGCAACAAACAGGGGAACTATGGCTACACCTTC	CASNKQGNYGYTF
.	TRBV4-3	TRBJ2-7	.	TGCGCCAGCAGCCAAGGGTATAGTGGCAGACCCTACGAGCAGTACTTC	CASSQGYSGRPYEQYF
.	TRBV6-1	TRBJ2-5	.	TGTGCCAGCAGTGAACGACAGAACCCAGAGACCCAGTACTTC	CASSERQNPETQYF
.	TRBV14	TRBJ2-1	.	TGTGCCAGCAGCCTCAGCGTTCTAGCGAGCAATGAGCAGTTCTTC	CASSLSVLASNEQFF
.	TRBV11-2	TRBJ2-3	.	TGTGCCAGCAGCCCCCGGAGTTGGGGGACGAGCACAGATACGCAGTATTTT	CASSPRSWGTSTDTQYF
few	TRBV2	TRBJ1-1	.	TGTGCCAGCAGTGTGGCGAACACTGAAGCTTTCTTT	CASSVANTEAFF
.	TRBV9	TRBJ2-2	.	TGTGCCAGCAGCGGGATCCGGGGGCCGGGCACCGGGGAGCTGTTTTTT	CASSGIRGPGTGELFF
.	TRBV13	TRBJ2-1	.	TGTGCCAGCAGCTCGGTCGGCCCGGGCGTAGAGCAGTTCTTC	CASSSVGPGVEQFF
.	TRBV2	TRBJ1-2	.	TGTGCCAGCAGTGGGTCCCTGAACTATGGCTACACCTTC	CASSGSLNYGYTF
.	TRBV5-1	TRBJ2-2	.	TGCGCCAGCAGCGGCGGGCTGGAGCTGTTTTTT	CASSGGLELFF
.	TRBV28	TRBJ1-2	.	TGTGCCAGCAGGGAGGATCCCTATGGCTACACCTTC	CASREDPYGYTF
.	TRBV27	TRBJ1-6	.	TGTGCCAGCAGTTTTCAACCCGCTGGGTCACCCCTCCACTTT	CASSFQPAGSPLHF
.	TRBV6-1	TRBJ2-2	.	TGTGCCAGCAATCCCGGGACTCTAAACACCGGGGAGCTGTTTTTT	CASNPGTLNTGELFF
.	TRBV7-9	TRBJ1-2	.	TGTGCCAGCAGCTTAGCAGGGCCGACTGGACCCTATGGCTACACCTTC	CASSLAGPTGPYGYTF
.	TRBV6-1	TRBJ1-6	.	TGTGCCAGCAGAGAGGGAAGCTCCTATAATTCACCCCTCCACTTT	CASREGSSYNSPLHF
.	TRBV6-5	TRBJ1-1	.	TGTGCCAGCAGTCCCCAGGGAGTGGGCTACACTGAAGCTTTCTTT	CASSPQGVGYTEAFF
.	TRBV9	TRBJ2-7	TRBD1	TGTGCCAGCAGCGTAAGTACAGGGGGCGCGTACGAGCAGTACTTC	CASSVSTGGAYEQYF
.	TRBV19	TRBJ2-1	.	TGTGCCAGTAGTAGCTCGGGCAATGAGCAGTTCTTC	CASSSSGNEQFF
.	TRBV4-3	TRBJ2-1	TRBD1	TGCGCCAGCAGCCACGACAGGGCTAGCAATGAGCAGTTCTTC	CASSHDRASNEQFF
few	TRBV2	TRBJ1-2	.	TGTGCCAGCAGTGAAACCGGAAATGGCTACACCTTC	CASSETGNGYTF
.	TRBV10-2	TRBJ1-2	TRBD1	TGCGCCAGCAGTGTGGCAGGGGGCGACTATGGCTACACCTTC	CASSVAGGDYGYTF
.	TRBV10-3	TRBJ1-6	TRBD1	TGTGCCATCTCCAGGGGGGATTCACCCCTCCACTTT	CAISRGDSPLHF
.	TRBV10-1	TRBJ2-7	.	TGCGCCAGCAGTGAGTCGGTACTAGCCTACGAGCAGTACTTC	CASSESVLAYEQYF
.	TRBV18	TRBJ1-6	.	TGTGCCAGCTCACGGACACGAGAAGTACGTTCACCCCTCCACTTT	CASSRTREVRSPLHF
.	TRBV19	TRBJ2-2	TRBD2	TGTGCCAGTAGTAGGGCTAGCGGGAACACCGGGGAGCTGTTTTTT	CASSRASGNTGELFF
.	TRBV6-1	TRBJ2-7	TRBD1	TGTGCCAGCAGACCTGGACAGGGCTATTTCGACGAGCAGTACTTC	CASRPGQGYFDEQYF
.	TRBV6-5	TRBJ2-7	.	TGTGCCAGCAGAAGAGACTCCTACGGTGAGCAGTACTTC	CASRRDSYGEQYF